Following are 11 T cell receptor beta chains from one sample sequenced in a study of blood T cell repertoires in COVID-19. Repertoires were generated with immunoSEQ multiplex PCR, while TCRdb's copy carries only in-frame clones and drops some. The sample holds approximately 300,000 clones; 90% are singletons and the top ten take almost 4%. Sequenced input: PBMCs or T cells enriched from blood (not recorded which). The receptors stem from a young woman who had been exposed to COVID-19.

This chain's CDR3 is CATSRGDRGLDTEAFF. The CDR3 DNA reads TGTGCCACCAGCAGAGGGGACAGGGGGCTAGACACTGAAGCTTTCTTT. V gene TRBV15 combines with J gene TRBJ1-1; 12 bases are shared with TRBD1. CDR1 and CDR2 from the germline V gene are LNHNV and YYDKDF (reference sequence). After removal of 1 base from V and 3 bases from J, the junction contained 3 bases not matched to a gene. CDR3 length: 16 amino acids.

This rearrangement joins TRBV27 to TRBJ2-7, with a possible D match to TRBD1 (7 bases). There are 14 residues in the CDR3. From germline, CDR1 is MNHEY and CDR2 SMNVEV (reference sequence). V lost 7 bases and J 5 bases, leaving 18 bases between the germline ends. The CDR3, as DNA: TGTGCCAGCACCCCAGGGGCAGGGGGGAACGAGCAGTACTTC. Its translation is CASTPGAGGNEQYF.

This chain uses TRBV9 with TRBJ2-3, with 11 bases that match TRBD2. The CDR3 totals 18 residues. Germline CDR1 SGDLS, CDR2 YYNGEE. V dropped 1 base and J dropped 0; count of bases not matched to a gene: 7. The CDR3: CASSVRPGLADSTDTQYF. DNA of the CDR3: TGTGCCAGCAGCGTACGACCGGGACTAGCGGATAGCACAGATACGCAGTATTTT.

The chain links TRBV19 to TRBJ2-2, with no clear D. V lost 2 bases and J 6 bases, leaving 4 bases between the germline ends. CDR1 and CDR2 (germline): LNHDA, SQIVND (reference sequence). The CDR3 loop spans 12 amino acids. This chain's CDR3 is CASSIRAGELFF. CDR3 in DNA: TGTGCCAGTAGTATACGTGCCGGGGAGCTGTTTTTT.

The J gene is TRBJ2-3, the V gene TRBV7-9, with D possibly being TRBD2 (7 bases). Deletions cut 0 bases from V and 4 bases from J, with 11 bases between. Germline CDR1 SEHNR, CDR2 FQNEAQ (reference sequence). This CDR3 has 15 amino acids. In DNA, the CDR3 is TGTGCCAGCAGCTTAGCGGGGGGGCCCCCAGATACGCAGTATTTT. Its protein is CASSLAGGPPDTQYF.

The chain recombines TRBV5-1 with TRBJ1-2; D unclear. In germline, CDR1 is SGHRS, CDR2 YFSETQ. V lost 0 bases, J lost 5 bases, and 8 bases lay in between. The CDR3 consists of 13 residues. CDR3 in amino acids: CASSLGEEYGYTF. The CDR3 DNA reads TGCGCCAGCAGCTTGGGGGAGGAGTATGGCTACACCTTC.

V is TRBV6-5 and J is TRBJ1-1; D is unclear. CDR3 length: 15 residues. From germline, CDR1 is MNHEY and CDR2 SVGAGI. Between the trimmed V and J ends, which lost 0 bases and 5 bases, there was a span of 13 bases. CDR3 region: CASSYSRSFGTEAFF. Here the CDR3 DNA reads TGTGCCAGCAGTTACTCGAGGAGCTTCGGGACTGAAGCTTTCTTT.

A few counts support this clone. The chain couples TRBV2 to TRBJ2-4; TRBD2 matches at 8 bases. Germline-derived CDR1 and CDR2 are SNHLY and FYNNEI. With V trimmed by 7 bases and J by 7 bases, 12 bases remained unmatched. The CDR3 extends over 15 amino acids. The CDR3 DNA follows: TGTGCCAGCACTGATCCGGGACTAGAAGTTAACATTCAGTACTTC. Its translation is CASTDPGLEVNIQYF.

This chain joins TRBV2 and TRBJ2-3; 8 nucleotides align to TRBD2. The CDR3 totals 14 residues. CDR1 and CDR2 (germline): SNHLY, FYNNEI. Trimming took 7 bases from V and 5 from J; bases not matched to a gene: 8. CDR3 region: CASTRAGAGDTQYF. CDR3 nucleotides: TGTGCCAGCACGAGAGCGGGGGCGGGAGATACGCAGTATTTT.

The J gene is TRBJ2-1, the V gene TRBV5-1, with TRBD2 matching 12 bases. The germline CDR1 and CDR2 sequences are SGHRS and YFSETQ. This CDR3 is 15 amino acids long. The ends lost 6 bases at V and 15 bases at J; junction bases unmatched: 16. Written as DNA, the CDR3 is TGCGCCAGCAACCCCCTAGCGGGGGGGCCTAAACGAGCGTTCTTC. Its protein is CASNPLAGGPKRAFF.

This clone was found once. V usage is TRBV5-1 and J usage is TRBJ1-6; 7 nucleotides align to TRBD1. Germline CDR1 SGHRS, CDR2 YFSETQ. This CDR3 has 12 residues. With 5 bases clipped from V and 14 bases from J, the junction kept 7 bases outside the gene matches. CDR3 loop: CASRVEGAALHF. CDR3 coding DNA: TGCGCCAGCAGAGTCGAGGGGGCAGCCCTCCACTTT.